These 20 T cell receptor beta chains were sequenced from one sample in a study of glioma-infiltrating T cells after dendritic cell vaccination. Using immunoSEQ multiplex PCR, the repertoire was profiled, and TCRdb retains in-frame clones only, with some absent. The sample has tens of thousands of clones; roughly 82% are singletons. The sequences come from blood, collected before dendritic cell vaccination. The receptors derive from a human donor with glioblastoma.

The rearrangement links TRBV5-1 to TRBJ1-3; 7 nucleotides agree with TRBD1. Unmatched junction bases numbered 10, after V lost 4 bases and J lost 3 bases. This CDR3 contains 16 residues. Germline-derived CDR1 and CDR2 are SGHRS and YFSETQ. The CDR3 is CASSVEQGRIGNTIYF. CDR3 coding DNA: TGCGCCAGCAGCGTAGAACAGGGGAGAATTGGAAACACCATATATTTT.

The table lists this clone with a few counts. The V call is TRBV5-1, the J call TRBJ2-5; 16 positions match TRBD2. The CDR3 is 18 residues long. Germline CDR1 SGHRS, CDR2 YFSETQ. The junction had 9 bases not matched to a gene; V was cut back by 3 bases and J by 4 bases. CDR3: CASSSTGTSGGAGETQYF. The CDR3 DNA reads as TGCGCCAGCAGCTCAACCGGGACTAGCGGGGGGGCTGGAGAGACCCAGTACTTC. The full variable domain, with the rest looked up from reference TRBV5-1 and TRBJ2-5, is KAGVTQTPRYLIKTRGQQVTLSCSPISGHRSVSWYQQTPGQGLQFLFEYFSETQRNKGNFPGRFSGRQFSNSRSEMNVSTLELGDSALYLCASSSTGTSGGAGETQYFGPGTRLLVL.

This clone showed up just a few times. The genes are TRBV2 and TRBJ1-5; D is unresolved. The CDR3 is made up of 14 amino acids. Germline V gene lookup returns CDR1 SNHLY and CDR2 FYNNEI. The germline V and J ends were trimmed by 3 bases and 0 bases, with 6 bases remaining between them. The CDR3 sequence is CASSDGNSNQPQHF. The CDR3 region has the DNA TGTGCCAGCAGTGACGGGAATAGCAATCAGCCCCAGCATTTT.

CDR3 sequence (DNA): TGTGCCAGCAGTGAATGGGTCAGGGAGGCCGGTCAGCCCCAGCATTTT. Encoded protein: CASSEWVREAGQPQHF. The V gene is TRBV6-1, the J gene TRBJ1-5; possibly TRBD1 for D (5 bases). Trimming pared 2 bases from V and 6 bases from J, leaving 17 bases between. Per the germline V gene, CDR1 is MNHNS and CDR2 is SASEGT. The CDR3 extends over 16 amino acids.

The chain links TRBV2 to TRBJ1-1; TRBD1 agrees at 9 bases. The CDR3 has 13 residues. V lost 7 bases to trimming and J lost 2 bases; unmatched junction nucleotides: 2. Germline assignment: CDR1 SNHLY and CDR2 FYNNEI. CDR3 in amino acids: CASNRGLNTEAFF. In DNA form, the CDR3 reads TGTGCCAGCAACAGGGGGCTTAACACTGAAGCTTTCTTT. The full variable domain, rest sourced from reference TRBV2 and TRBJ1-1, is EPEVTQTPSHQVTQMGQEVILRCVPISNHLYFYWYRQILGQKVEFLVSFYNNEISEKSEIFDDQFSVERPDGSNFTLKIRSTKLEDSAMYFCASNRGLNTEAFFGQGTRLTVV.

The V gene is TRBV15, the J gene TRBJ2-2; 9 bases match TRBD2. CDR1 is LNHNV and CDR2 is YYDKDF in the germline V gene (reference sequence). The CDR3 contains 15 residues. V shed 1 base, J shed 3 bases, and the junction held 0 bases outside the gene matches. CDR3 DNA sequence: TGTGCCACCAGCAGAGGGACTAGCGACACCGGGGAGCTGTTTTTT. Encoded protein: CATSRGTSDTGELFF.

This chain connects TRBV5-1 to TRBJ2-2; 8 bases match TRBD2. Germline V gene lookup returns CDR1 SGHRS and CDR2 YFSETQ. The CDR3 sequence is 17 residues long. V shed 3 bases and J 3 bases; nucleotides not matched to a gene: 10. The CDR3 loop reads CASSWPLAGPYTGELFF. CDR3 sequence (DNA): TGCGCCAGCAGCTGGCCCCTAGCGGGTCCGTACACCGGGGAGCTGTTTTTT.

This rearrangement joins TRBV6-1 to TRBJ2-5, with D tentatively TRBD1 (6 bases). V was cut by 8 bases and J by 2 bases, with 12 bases left in between. The CDR3 has 13 residues. Germline V lookup: CDR1 MNHNS, CDR2 SASEGT. CDR3 DNA: TGTGCCAGCTCCGTAGGGGGTCAAGAGACCCAGTACTTC. Translation: CASSVGGQETQYF.

This rearrangement joins TRBV7-6 to TRBJ1-1, with a weak D call TRBD1 (5 bases). Trimming took off 4 bases at V and 3 bases at J, with 18 bases between the two ends. Germline values: CDR1 SGHVS, CDR2 FNYEAQ. This CDR3 comprises 16 residues. The CDR3: CASSSGPGFGDTEAFF. The DNA of the CDR3 is TGTGCCAGCAGCTCGGGCCCAGGGTTTGGAGACACTGAAGCTTTCTTT. The whole variable domain, filled in from reference TRBV7-6 and TRBJ1-1, reads GAGVSQSPRYKVTKRGQDVALRCDPISGHVSLYWYRQALGQGPEFLTYFNYEAQQDKSGLPNDRFSAERPEGSISTLTIQRTEQRDSAMYRCASSSGPGFGDTEAFFGQGTRLTVV.

The chain has TRBV29-1 and TRBJ1-1; 7 bases align to TRBD1. J gave up 0 bases and V 7 bases, and 5 bases lay outside the gene matches. Germline loops: CDR1 SQVTM, CDR2 ANQGSEA. The CDR3 totals 13 residues. In DNA, the CDR3 is TGCAGCGCTCCGGGACAGATGAACACTGAAGCTTTCTTT. Protein: CSAPGQMNTEAFF. The variable domain in full, completed from reference TRBV29-1 and TRBJ1-1, reads SAVISQKPSRDICQRGTSLTIQCQVDSQVTMMFWYRQQPGQSLTLIATANQGSEATYESGFVIDKFPISRPNLTFSTLTVSNMSPEDSSIYLCSAPGQMNTEAFFGQGTRLTVV.

The chain employs TRBV19 and TRBJ2-1; 9 nucleotides agree with TRBD1. CDR3 length equals 15 residues. V was clipped by 5 bases and J by 7 bases; unmatched bases: 9. From germline, CDR1 is LNHDA and CDR2 SQIVND (reference sequence). DNA of the CDR3: TGTGCCAGTAGTGGAGGACAGGGGCTAGGAAATGAGCAGTTCTTC. Residues: CASSGGQGLGNEQFF.

The chain combines TRBV5-6 with TRBJ2-3; the match to TRBD1 covers 10 bases. Looked up from germline, CDR1 is SGHDT and CDR2 is YYEEEE. This CDR3 is built from 16 residues. V lost 0 bases, J lost 5 bases, and 6 bases stayed unmatched. The CDR3: CASSLGQGAVLDTQYF. The CDR3 nucleotides read TGTGCCAGCAGCTTGGGACAGGGGGCTGTACTAGATACGCAGTATTTT.

This clone was seen only a few times. J is TRBJ1-6 and V is TRBV6-1; D is undetermined. The CDR3 sequence is 15 residues long. In germline, CDR1 is MNHNS, CDR2 SASEGT. Trimming took off 4 bases at V and 9 bases at J, with 16 bases between the two ends. The DNA of the CDR3 is TGTGCCAGCAGTGGAGACCGGTTTAGAGGTTCACCCCTCCACTTT. It specifies CASSGDRFRGSPLHF.

The V call is TRBV5-1, the J call TRBJ2-6; a weak D match, TRBD2 (5 bases). The germline V and J ends were trimmed by 5 bases and 4 bases, with 25 bases remaining between them. This CDR3 has 19 residues. Germline assignment: CDR1 SGHRS and CDR2 YFSETQ. The DNA for the CDR3 is TGCGCCAGCAGAGGCACCTCCCCCCGGGGATCTCTGGGGGCCAACGTCCTGACTTTC. As protein: CASRGTSPRGSLGANVLTF.

The table lists this clone with a few counts. The gene calls are TRBV28 and TRBJ2-6, with 9 bases matching TRBD1. The germline gives CDR1 MDHEN, CDR2 SYDVKM. With 6 bases clipped from V and 2 bases from J, the junction kept 5 bases outside the gene matches. The CDR3 has 16 residues. In DNA, the CDR3 is TGTGCCAGCAGGTCACAGGGGGCGGCTGGGGCCAACGTCCTGACTTTC. Its translation is CASRSQGAAGANVLTF.

This sequence joins TRBV5-1 and TRBJ2-3, with TRBD1 as a possible D gene (6 bases). Germline V gene sequence: CDR1 SGHRS, CDR2 YFSETQ. Trimming took 0 bases from V and 2 from J, leaving 13 bases between them. This CDR3 comprises 16 residues. The CDR3 region has the DNA TGCGCCAGCAGCTTGGTAGGGGGTCGCGTCACAGATACGCAGTATTTT. Translated: CASSLVGGRVTDTQYF.

The chain links TRBV6-1 to TRBJ2-7; 8 bases line up with TRBD1. CDR3 length: 14 amino acids. After removal of 6 bases from V and 3 bases from J, the junction contained 7 bases not matched to a gene. Per germline, CDR1 MNHNS and CDR2 SASEGT. The CDR3, as DNA: TGTGCCAGCAGACCTAGGACAGGGAACTACGAGCAGTACTTC. Translated, it gives CASRPRTGNYEQYF.

The CDR3 sequence: CSASKGLEAFF. For the CDR3, the DNA is TGCAGTGCTAGTAAGGGGCTTGAAGCTTTCTTT. The rearrangement uses TRBV20-1 and TRBJ1-1; a possible D gene is TRBD1 (5 bases). V was trimmed by 3 bases and J by 7 bases, leaving 9 bases between them. The CDR3 contains 11 residues. Looked up from germline, CDR1 is DFQATT and CDR2 is SNEGSKA (reference sequence).

This clone was counted a few times. The V call is TRBV10-2, the J call TRBJ1-5; the D is unclear. The germline CDR1 and CDR2 sequences are WSHSY and SAAADI. The CDR3 has 14 amino acids. Trimming left V 0 bases short and J 3 bases short, with 6 bases between. CDR3 sequence: CASSESNINQPQHF. The CDR3 DNA sequence: TGCGCCAGCAGTGAGTCGAACATCAATCAGCCCCAGCATTTT.

V gene TRBV6-5 combines with J gene TRBJ1-5; 7 positions agree with TRBD1. Per germline, CDR1 MNHEY and CDR2 SVGAGI. V was clipped by 6 bases and J by 7 bases; unmatched bases: 9. CDR3 length: 14 amino acids. Written as DNA, the CDR3 is TGTGCCAGCAGAAAACAGGGGAGAGGACAGCCCCAGCATTTT. Amino acids: CASRKQGRGQPQHF.